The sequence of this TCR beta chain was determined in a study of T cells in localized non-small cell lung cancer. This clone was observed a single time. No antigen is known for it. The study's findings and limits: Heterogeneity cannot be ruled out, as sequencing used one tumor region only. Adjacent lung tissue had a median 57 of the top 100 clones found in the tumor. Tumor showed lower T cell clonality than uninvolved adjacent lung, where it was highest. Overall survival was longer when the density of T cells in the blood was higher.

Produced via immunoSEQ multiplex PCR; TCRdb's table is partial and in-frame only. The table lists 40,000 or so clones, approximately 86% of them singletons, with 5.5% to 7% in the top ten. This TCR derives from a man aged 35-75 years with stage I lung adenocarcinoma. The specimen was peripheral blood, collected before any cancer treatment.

The CDR3 spells CASSLTGTGRQPQHF. CDR3 sequence (DNA): TGTGCCAGCAGCCTAACGGGGACAGGGAGACAGCCCCAGCATTTT. V gene TRBV7-2 combines with J gene TRBJ1-5, with 9 bases fitting TRBD1. Germline-derived CDR1 and CDR2 are SGHTA and FQGNSA. The CDR3 extends over 15 amino acids. V lost 5 bases to trimming and J lost 7 bases; unmatched junction nucleotides: 9.